One and the same sample provided the 24 T cell receptor beta chains below, sequenced in a study of blood T cell repertoires in COVID-19. Some clones are missing from TCRdb's copy, which holds only in-frame ones; the method was immunoSEQ multiplex PCR. The sample has under 450,000 clones, 90% to 95% seen once; the top ten hold about 0.86%. Sequences were obtained from PBMCs or T cells enriched from blood (not recorded which). Receptor source: a middle-aged woman who had been exposed to COVID-19.

J is TRBJ1-2 and V is TRBV14; D is perhaps TRBD1 (5 bases). The CDR3 length is 15 residues. V lost 4 bases to trimming and J lost 6 bases, with 18 bases between them. CDR1 SGHDN and CDR2 FVKESK come from the germline V gene. DNA for the CDR3: TGTGCCAGCAGCCCCCAATACGACGGGGGGAATGGCTACACCTTC. Translated: CASSPQYDGGNGYTF.

The chain combines TRBV5-1 with TRBJ2-1, with 8 bases fitting TRBD2. Trimming took 1 base from V and 7 from J; bases not matched to a gene: 7. This CDR3 contains 15 residues. Per germline, CDR1 SGHRS and CDR2 YFSETQ. The CDR3 spells CASSLTVAGLNEQFF. The CDR3 bases are TGCGCCAGCAGCTTGACAGTAGCGGGACTAAATGAGCAGTTCTTC.

This chain uses TRBV18 with TRBJ2-3; 7 bases are shared with TRBD2. Germline loops: CDR1 KGHSH, CDR2 LQKENI. Trimming cost V 2 bases and J 1 base; bases outside gene matches: 6. This CDR3 region has 16 residues. Written as DNA, the CDR3 is TGTGCCAGCTCACCAACCTCGCTAGCGGGCACAGATACGCAGTATTTT. Residues: CASSPTSLAGTDTQYF.

The rearrangement uses TRBV5-1 and TRBJ2-1; 12 bases align to TRBD2. Germline loops: CDR1 SGHRS, CDR2 YFSETQ. This CDR3 spans 16 amino acids. Trimming removed 5 bases from V and 5 bases from J; junction bases left unmatched: 8. The CDR3 DNA reads TGCGCCAGCAGATCGGGTCTAGCGGGGGGGAACAATGAGCAGTTCTTC. It codes for CASRSGLAGGNNEQFF.

The J gene is TRBJ2-1, the V gene TRBV10-1; possibly TRBD1 for D (5 bases). The CDR3 runs to 14 residues. V was shortened by 4 bases and J by 4 bases, with 11 bases between the two germline ends. The germline V gene encodes CDR1 WNHNN and CDR2 SYGVQD (reference sequence). The CDR3 protein is CASSAARGYNEQFF. The CDR3 region has the DNA TGCGCCAGCAGTGCGGCTAGGGGATACAATGAGCAGTTCTTC.

This chain connects TRBV4-1 to TRBJ2-3, with D perhaps TRBD2 (5 bases). CDR3 length: 15 amino acids. Germline V gene sequence: CDR1 MGHRA, CDR2 YSYEKL. V lost 1 base to trimming and J lost 0 bases, with 8 bases between them. The CDR3, as DNA: TGCGCCAGCAGCCAAGTACCGGGAAGCACAGATACGCAGTATTTT. Amino acid sequence: CASSQVPGSTDTQYF.

The chain is built from TRBV7-2 and TRBJ1-5; maybe TRBD1 (5 bases). There are 18 residues in the CDR3. The germline V gene encodes CDR1 SGHTA and CDR2 FQGNSA. The V end lost 0 bases, the J end lost 0 bases, and 15 bases lay between the germline ends. CDR3 in amino acids: CASSLAGRGGGSNQPQHF. CDR3 nucleotide sequence: TGTGCCAGCAGCTTAGCAGGTAGGGGCGGTGGTAGCAATCAGCCCCAGCATTTT.

V is TRBV19 and J is TRBJ1-5; D unclear. V was shortened by 5 bases and J by 3 bases, with 8 bases between the two germline ends. Germline values: CDR1 LNHDA, CDR2 SQIVND (reference sequence). The CDR3 has 13 residues. CDR3 sequence: CASSRGLNQPQHF. As DNA, the CDR3 is TGTGCCAGTAGTCGTGGGCTCAATCAGCCCCAGCATTTT.

The J gene is TRBJ1-5, the V gene TRBV7-8, with 8 nucleotides matching TRBD1. Unmatched junction bases numbered 10, after V lost 2 bases and J lost 7 bases. Germline CDR1 reads SGHVS; CDR2 reads FQNEAQ. This CDR3 has 16 residues. CDR3 sequence: CASSLLSQGVGQPQHF. CDR3 coding DNA: TGTGCCAGCAGCTTATTATCACAGGGGGTAGGACAGCCCCAGCATTTT.

CDR3 residues: CASSGGAWHTEAFF. DNA of the CDR3: TGTGCCAGCTCAGGGGGCGCGTGGCACACTGAAGCTTTCTTT. The V call is TRBV5-6, the J call TRBJ1-1; 8 nucleotides agree with TRBD1. This CDR3 has 14 residues. Per the germline V gene, CDR1 is SGHDT and CDR2 is YYEEEE. Trimming cost V 7 bases and J 3 bases; bases outside gene matches: 8. Based on the CDR3 plus reference TRBV5-6 and TRBJ1-1, the full variable domain is DAGVTQSPTHLIKTRGQQVTLRCSPKSGHDTVSWYQQALGQGPQFIFQYYEEEERQRGNFPDRFSGHQFPNYSSELNVNALLLGDSALYLCASSGGAWHTEAFFGQGTRLTVV.

The V gene is TRBV4-1, the J gene TRBJ2-7; 10 bases map to TRBD1. CDR3 length: 15 residues. V lost 4 bases, J lost 3 bases, and 6 bases stayed unmatched. Germline assignment: CDR1 MGHRA and CDR2 YSYEKL. The CDR3 loop is CASSPQRDRGYEQYF. DNA for the CDR3: TGCGCCAGCAGCCCTCAGCGGGACAGGGGCTACGAGCAGTACTTC.

The gene calls are TRBV5-4 and TRBJ2-3; no definite D call. The ends were cut back, 4 bases at V and 4 bases at J, with 10 bases in the middle. Germline CDR1 SGHNT, CDR2 YYREEE (reference sequence). The CDR3 is 13 residues long. The CDR3 sequence: CASSAGWSDTQYF. DNA of the CDR3: TGTGCCAGCAGCGCAGGTTGGTCAGATACGCAGTATTTT.

This clone was counted only a few times. The chain recombines TRBV19 with TRBJ2-7; D possibly corresponds to TRBD1 (5 bases). The CDR3 is made up of 11 amino acids. The V and J ends lost 5 bases and 6 bases respectively, with 8 bases between them. CDR1 and CDR2 from the germline V gene are LNHDA and SQIVND (reference sequence). This chain's CDR3 is CASSGTGEQYF. CDR3 DNA: TGTGCCAGTAGTGGAACAGGCGAGCAGTACTTC. The variable domain in full, completed from reference TRBV19 and TRBJ2-7, reads DGGITQSPKYLFRKEGQNVTLSCEQNLNHDAMYWYRQDPGQGLRLIYYSQIVNDFQKGDIAEGYSVSREKKESFPLTVTSAQKNPTAFYLCASSGTGEQYFGPGTRLTVT.

The V gene is TRBV28, the J gene TRBJ1-5, with D tentatively TRBD1 (5 bases). Trimming removed 8 bases at V and 2 bases at J, with 7 bases between. CDR3 length equals 12 residues. Looked up from germline, CDR1 is MDHEN and CDR2 is SYDVKM. The CDR3 loop reads CASGTGNQPQHF. For the CDR3, the DNA is TGTGCCAGCGGGACTGGCAATCAGCCCCAGCATTTT.

The gene calls are TRBV7-3 and TRBJ2-1, with 14 bases aligning to TRBD2. Looked up from germline, CDR1 is SGHTA and CDR2 is FQGTGA. The CDR3 runs to 16 residues. With 4 bases clipped from V and 7 bases from J, the junction kept 6 bases outside the gene matches. The CDR3 loop is CASSSRLAGGLNEQFF. The CDR3 DNA sequence: TGTGCCAGCAGCTCTCGACTAGCGGGAGGGTTGAATGAGCAGTTCTTC.

The chain combines TRBV6-5 with TRBJ2-7; TRBD1 is a possible D gene (6 bases). Trimming left V 5 bases short and J 1 base short, with 15 bases between. CDR1 is MNHEY, CDR2 SVGAGI, per germline. The CDR3 is 15 residues long. The DNA of the CDR3 is TGTGCCAGCAGTCCGTACTCCGGGACATCCTACGAGCAGTACTTC. Its protein is CASSPYSGTSYEQYF.

This chain uses TRBV19 with TRBJ1-2; D unclear. The CDR3 extends over 12 amino acids. Trimming cost V 3 bases and J 8 bases, with 10 bases left between them. Germline CDR1 and CDR2: LNHDA and SQIVND (reference sequence). The CDR3 loop is CASSIRGEGYTF. CDR3 DNA sequence: TGTGCCAGTAGTATCCGGGGTGAAGGCTACACCTTC. Full variable domain (outside the CDR3, taken from reference TRBV19 and TRBJ1-2): DGGITQSPKYLFRKEGQNVTLSCEQNLNHDAMYWYRQDPGQGLRLIYYSQIVNDFQKGDIAEGYSVSREKKESFPLTVTSAQKNPTAFYLCASSIRGEGYTFGSGTRLTVV.

The CDR3 protein is CASSRYQGTNTGELFF. The CDR3 DNA reads TGCGCCAGCAGCCGTTATCAGGGCACGAACACCGGGGAGCTGTTTTTT. V is TRBV5-1 and J is TRBJ2-2, with a tentative D call TRBD1 (5 bases). Germline V gene sequence: CDR1 SGHRS, CDR2 YFSETQ. The CDR3 runs 16 residues. V was trimmed by 4 bases and J by 0 bases, leaving 13 bases between them.

The CDR3 loop is CASSPGQPTYEQYF. The CDR3 nucleotides are TGCGCCAGCAGCCCGGGACAGCCTACCTACGAGCAGTACTTC. V usage is TRBV5-1 and J usage is TRBJ2-7, with 7 bases aligning to TRBD1. Germline V gene lookup returns CDR1 SGHRS and CDR2 YFSETQ. The CDR3 is 14 amino acids. Trimming took 4 bases from V and 2 from J; bases not matched to a gene: 6.

The chain combines TRBV7-2 with TRBJ1-2, with 8 bases fitting TRBD1. Germline assignment: CDR1 SGHTA and CDR2 FQGNSA. The J segment lost 5 bases and the V segment lost 6 bases, leaving 11 bases of the junction unmatched. This CDR3 comprises 15 residues. The CDR3 loop is CASRPDEQGGYGYTF. DNA for the CDR3: TGTGCCAGCAGGCCCGACGAACAGGGGGGATATGGCTACACCTTC.

In this sample, this clone turned up once. The chain is built from TRBV27 and TRBJ1-3, with 8 bases identical to TRBD1. Trimming took 5 bases from V and 0 from J; bases not matched to a gene: 3. Germline assignment: CDR1 MNHEY and CDR2 SMNVEV (reference sequence). There are 15 residues in the CDR3. CDR3 protein: CASSLTGGSGNTIYF. The CDR3 nucleotides read TGTGCCAGCAGTCTAACAGGGGGCTCTGGAAACACCATATATTTT.

The chain joins TRBV5-6 to TRBJ1-2; 11 bases match TRBD1. The CDR3 runs 17 residues. Trimming cost V 1 base and J 4 bases; bases outside gene matches: 9. The germline CDR1 and CDR2 sequences are SGHDT and YYEEEE. As DNA, the CDR3 is TGTGCCAGCAGCTTGAGGAGGACAGGGGGCGGTAGCTATGGCTACACCTTC. Translated, it gives CASSLRRTGGGSYGYTF.

The genes are TRBV19 and TRBJ2-7, with 12 nucleotides matching TRBD2. The ends lost 6 bases at V and 0 bases at J; junction bases unmatched: 3. CDR3 length equals 15 residues. Germline loops: CDR1 LNHDA, CDR2 SQIVND (reference sequence). CDR3: CASRPTSGGSYEQYF. The CDR3 DNA sequence: TGTGCCAGTAGACCGACTAGCGGGGGCTCCTACGAGCAGTACTTC.

This clone has just one count. The chain links TRBV19 to TRBJ1-2; 9 bases line up with TRBD1. V shed 7 bases and J 6 bases; nucleotides not matched to a gene: 9. Germline lookup yields CDR1 LNHDA and CDR2 SQIVND (reference sequence). The CDR3 consists of 14 residues. The chain's CDR3 is CASNDPRTGDGYTF. The CDR3 DNA sequence: TGTGCCAGTAACGACCCTAGGACAGGGGATGGCTACACCTTC.